The entry below gives a single T cell receptor beta chain sequence along with its context. The antigen is undetermined. Sequenced by immunoSEQ multiplex PCR; TCRdb stores in-frame clones only, minus some. The sample lists 150,000 to 200,000 clones, 88% occurring once. The data originate from a study of T cell responses to AZD1222 COVID-19 vaccine. Study at large: Analyses pooled second doses at about 4 or about 12 weeks.

Whole-study findings and limits: Every sample of the repertoires postdated the peak T cell response.

The receptor's source is an adult in good health. The material sequenced was peripheral blood, taken on day 0 of AZD1222 vaccination.

CDR3 nucleotides: TGTGCCAGCAGCCGCCGCGAGTCGGGCGGGGAGCTGTTTTTT. Its protein is CASSRRESGGELFF. This chain uses TRBV11-3 with TRBJ2-2; D ambiguous. CDR1 is SGHNT and CDR2 is YENEEA in the germline V gene. Trimming stripped 5 bases from V and 7 bases from J, with 14 bases between. CDR3 length: 14 residues.